This TCR beta chain was identified in a study of human T cells and chemical hapten exposure. The sample's time point: patch test 1, 2 weeks after DPC sensitization. Treatment of the sample: therapeutic diphenylcyclopropenone sensitization with weekly scalp DPC. The CDR3 totals 14 residues. Germline CDR1 reads DFQATT; CDR2 reads SNEGSKA (reference sequence). V lost 6 bases and J 6 bases, leaving 20 bases between the germline ends. The sample holds many counts of this clonotype. TCRdb redid the calling of the RACE reads with MiXCR, one entry per CDR3 protein. Altogether more than 100,000 distinct CDR3 sequences are present, around 13% being singletons, with the ten largest covering approximately 0.92%.

V usage is TRBV20-1 and J usage is TRBJ1-1, with D maybe TRBD1 (6 bases). Source: whole blood, taken in connection with sensitization to the hapten diphenylcyclopropenone (DPC). The origin of this receptor is a man aged 18 to 29 with alopecia areata. Some clones in this sample may be carry-over from other donors' samples. CDR3 sequence reads: CSARTGRDSSEAFF. In DNA, the CDR3 is TGCAGTGCCCGAACAGGGCGAGACTCGTCTGAAGCTTTCTTT.